This T cell receptor beta chain was sequenced in a study of T cells in Graves' hyperthyroidism and ophthalmopathy. Study-level findings and limits: Peripheral blood also featured most of the thyroid clonotypes expanded above 0.001.

Worth noting for this clonotype: Its antigen remains unidentified.

Per germline, CDR1 DFQATT and CDR2 SNEGSKA (reference sequence). This CDR3 region has 15 residues. V lost 6 bases, J lost 5 bases, and 13 bases stayed unmatched. Researchers amplified the TCR beta CDR3 regions from RNA transcripts. HTBI primers were employed in a first-round RT-PCR of the TCR CDR3. TCRdb re-analysed the multiplex PCR reads in MiXCR, keeping a single row per CDR3 protein. The table lists about 500,000 distinct CDR3 sequences, 46% of them singletons. Input material: peripheral blood or thyroid tissue (not recorded which). J is TRBJ1-2 and V is TRBV20-1; the match to TRBD1 covers 9 bases. This clonotype was sampled from an adult woman with Graves' disease, either hyperthyroidism or ophthalmopathy (not recorded which). As DNA, the CDR3 is TGCAGTGCCAGCACCAGGGACAGGGCTACTTATGGCTACACCTTC. Protein product: CSASTRDRATYGYTF.